This is a list of T cell receptor beta chains from one sample in a study of CXCR3-negative and CXCR3-positive naive CD8 T cells. Following a re-call of the 5' RACE reads, TCRdb has one entry per CDR3 protein and lacks DNA. In all, the sample yields 65,000 to 75,000 distinct CDR3 sequences. Sequenced sample: naive CXCR3- CD8+ T cells from blood. These receptors came from a human donor in good health. Some clones in this sample may be carry-over from other donors' samples. Both conserved end residues are part of each CDR3. Fields, in order: J gene, V gene, CDR3 protein.

TRBJ2-4 | TRBV29-1 | CSVFSKNIQYF
TRBJ2-2 | TRBV10-1 | CARRRGGTGELFF
TRBJ2-3 | TRBV6-2/TRBV6-3 | CASSYLGLAGGTDTQYF
TRBJ2-1 | TRBV18 | CASSPGREYYNEQFF
TRBJ2-4 | TRBV28 | CASSPRGVLAKNIQYF
TRBJ1-6 | TRBV28 | CASSPTSGLWGNSPLHF
TRBJ2-1 | TRBV24-1 | CATSDSDREPNNEQFF
TRBJ1-2 | TRBV7-9 | CASSVRDSYGYTF
TRBJ2-5 | TRBV27 | CASGGERRYQETQYF
TRBJ2-7 | TRBV29-1 | CSVGPPRGFAYEQYF
TRBJ2-3 | TRBV7-2 | CASSLGGPGVADTQYF
TRBJ2-1 | TRBV5-5 | CASSFSVVDFLRNEQFF
TRBJ2-7 | TRBV27 | CASSWSGRSSYEQYF
TRBJ2-2 | TRBV7-9 | CASSFGYSRENTGELFF
TRBJ2-7 | TRBV29-1 | CSVEERSSYEQYF
TRBJ1-5 | TRBV28 | CASSLGLRGSNQPQHF
TRBJ2-7 | TRBV5-1 | CASSPGDGDYEQYF
TRBJ1-2 | TRBV7-9 | CASTSYYYGYTF
TRBJ2-7 | TRBV29-1 | CSVEDPTGAGSYEQYF
TRBJ2-2 | TRBV24-1 | CATSDLNGPGELFF
TRBJ2-2 | TRBV29-1 | CSFQAGQGYTGELFF
TRBJ1-3 | TRBV29-1 | CSVGEGLPGNTIYF
TRBJ1-5 | TRBV4-3 | CASSPKRQGKNQPQHF
TRBJ2-2 | TRBV28 | CASSPSPYLTGELFF
TRBJ1-2 | TRBV5-1 | CASSNPLDYGYTF
TRBJ1-1 | TRBV14 | CASSDPRGDSPEAFF
TRBJ1-1 | TRBV20-1 | CSARDTRDTEAFF
TRBJ2-3 | TRBV6-2/TRBV6-3 | CASSSGTSDTDTQYF
TRBJ2-1 | TRBV6-2/TRBV6-3 | CASDRRGGSYNEQFF
TRBJ1-1 | TRBV9 | CASSSQEGDTEAFF
TRBJ2-7 | TRBV29-1 | CSVQGPSYEQYF
TRBJ2-7 | TRBV6-5 | CASSPPGQTYEQYF
TRBJ1-2 | TRBV3-1 | CASSLNLFRDGTNYGYTF
TRBJ2-1 | TRBV11-2 | CASSLDNPEQFF
TRBJ2-1 | TRBV28 | CASSSGNSYNEQFF
TRBJ2-7 | TRBV19 | CASSSGLSYEQYF
TRBJ2-5 | TRBV5-1 | CASSIGLAGEQTQYF
TRBJ2-3 | TRBV28 | CASSFRSSSDTQYF
TRBJ2-2 | TRBV29-1 | CSVPSGFGELFF
TRBJ2-2 | TRBV29-1 | CSVEKGTTTTNTGELFF
TRBJ2-7 | TRBV20-1 | CSARGTGTSGREQYF